This TCR beta chain was found in a study of OX40 agonist ivuxolimab in advanced cancers. For the study at large: Patients achieving partial responses numbered three: one hepatocellular carcinoma case and two cutaneous melanoma cases.

Details on this clone: Its antigen remains unidentified.

With 6 bases removed from V and 5 bases from J, the gap between germline ends came to 10 bases. The V gene's germline CDR1 is PRHDT and CDR2 FYEKMQ (reference sequence). The CDR3 is made up of 13 amino acids. The protocol was immunoSEQ multiplex PCR, while the TCRdb copy is restricted to in-frame clones and leaves out a portion. Here the sample spans 75,000 to 100,000 clones, about 90% being singletons. Whole-study findings and limits: CD8+ T cells averaged more expanded clones than CD4+.

This sample comprised CD4+ or CD8+ T cells sorted from blood, obtained in a trial of the OX40 agonist ivuxolimab. The chain carries TRBV13 and TRBJ2-2; D remains unclear. This receptor was taken from an adult with an advanced solid tumor such as melanoma, head and neck, liver or kidney cancer. DNA of the CDR3: TGTGCCAGCAGTTATCTAGGAACCGGGGAGCTGTTTTTT. Its translation: CASSYLGTGELFF.